The rows below give T cell receptor beta chains drawn from one sample of a study of T cell responses to AZD1222 COVID-19 vaccine. Measured with immunoSEQ multiplex PCR; TCRdb has only the in-frame clones, and not every one. Altogether roughly 80,000 clones are present, 88% being singletons, with the ten largest covering approximately 5.4%. The starting material was peripheral blood, obtained on day 0 of MenACWY control vaccination. All receptors derive from an adult in good health. Each CDR3 is given with its conserved first and last residue. The order of the fields is D gene, clone size, CDR3 length, J gene, V gene, CDR3 protein, CDR3 DNA. D genes are given only for firm matches. Size is stated for part of the rows, as once, few or many counts, or as a class when the clone is expanded.

d_gene: TRBD1; abundance: NA; len: 14; j_gene: TRBJ1-2; v_gene: TRBV30; CDR3aa: CAWSVTGGVYGYTF; CDR3nt: TGTGCCTGGAGTGTAACAGGGGGTGTCTATGGCTACACCTTC
d_gene: NA; abundance: NA; len: 12; j_gene: TRBJ1-6; v_gene: TRBV12-3/TRBV12-4; CDR3aa: CASSLGGTPLHF; CDR3nt: TGTGCCAGCAGTTTAGGGGGTACACCCCTCCACTTT
d_gene: NA; abundance: NA; len: 13; j_gene: TRBJ2-3; v_gene: TRBV3-1/TRBV3-2; CDR3aa: CASSQFLTDTQYF; CDR3nt: TGTGCCAGCAGCCAATTTCTCACAGATACGCAGTATTTT
d_gene: TRBD1; abundance: NA; len: 15; j_gene: TRBJ2-1; v_gene: TRBV6-1; CDR3aa: CASSDGQDPYNEQFF; CDR3nt: TGTGCCAGCAGTGACGGACAGGACCCTTACAATGAGCAGTTCTTC
d_gene: NA; abundance: NA; len: 16; j_gene: TRBJ1-5; v_gene: TRBV27; CDR3aa: CASSFQGTGSGQPQHF; CDR3nt: TGTGCCAGCAGTTTCCAGGGAACTGGATCGGGTCAGCCCCAGCATTTT
d_gene: TRBD2; abundance: NA; len: 16; j_gene: TRBJ2-3; v_gene: TRBV5-4; CDR3aa: CASSLFGGGYTDTQYF; CDR3nt: TGTGCCAGCAGCCTTTTCGGGGGGGGATACACAGATACGCAGTATTTT
d_gene: NA; abundance: NA; len: 13; j_gene: TRBJ1-2; v_gene: TRBV29-1; CDR3aa: CSVSRGRDYGYTF; CDR3nt: TGCAGCGTCTCGAGAGGGCGTGACTATGGCTACACCTTC
d_gene: TRBD1; abundance: NA; len: 15; j_gene: TRBJ1-1; v_gene: TRBV9; CDR3aa: CASSAADRGRTEAFF; CDR3nt: TGTGCCAGCAGCGCGGCGGACAGGGGGAGGACTGAAGCTTTCTTT
d_gene: NA; abundance: NA; len: 14; j_gene: TRBJ1-2; v_gene: TRBV6-5; CDR3aa: CASSRRADLYGYTF; CDR3nt: TGTGCCAGCAGTAGGAGGGCGGATCTATATGGCTACACCTTC
d_gene: NA; abundance: NA; len: 14; j_gene: TRBJ1-2; v_gene: TRBV1; CDR3aa: CTSSQAGQYYGYTF; CDR3nt: TGCACCAGCAGCCAAGCGGGACAGTACTATGGCTACACCTTC
d_gene: NA; abundance: NA; len: 13; j_gene: TRBJ2-1; v_gene: TRBV2; CDR3aa: CASRAGQFNEQFF; CDR3nt: TGTGCCAGCAGGGCCGGACAGTTCAATGAGCAGTTCTTC
d_gene: NA; abundance: NA; len: 14; j_gene: TRBJ1-2; v_gene: TRBV7-2; CDR3aa: CASSDHKGGYGYTF; CDR3nt: TGTGCCAGCAGCGATCACAAGGGCGGCTATGGCTACACCTTC
d_gene: TRBD1; abundance: NA; len: 15; j_gene: TRBJ2-2; v_gene: TRBV30; CDR3aa: CAWSVRDRDTGELFF; CDR3nt: TGTGCCTGGAGTGTACGGGACAGGGACACCGGGGAGCTGTTTTTT
d_gene: TRBD1; abundance: NA; len: 16; j_gene: TRBJ2-7; v_gene: TRBV11-3; CDR3aa: CASSLGQGASGAEQYF; CDR3nt: TGTGCCAGCAGCTTGGGACAGGGGGCGTCAGGTGCCGAGCAGTACTTC
d_gene: NA; abundance: NA; len: 13; j_gene: TRBJ1-1; v_gene: TRBV12-3/TRBV12-4; CDR3aa: CASSPSLETEAFF; CDR3nt: TGTGCCAGCAGTCCCTCGTTGGAAACTGAAGCTTTCTTT
d_gene: NA; abundance: NA; len: 13; j_gene: TRBJ1-5; v_gene: TRBV7-9; CDR3aa: CASSLDINQPQHF; CDR3nt: TGTGCCAGCAGCTTAGACATTAATCAGCCCCAGCATTTT
d_gene: NA; abundance: NA; len: 13; j_gene: TRBJ1-1; v_gene: TRBV4-1; CDR3aa: CASSQSWSNEAFF; CDR3nt: TGCGCCAGCAGCCAATCCTGGTCGAATGAAGCTTTCTTT
d_gene: TRBD1; abundance: NA; len: 15; j_gene: TRBJ1-6; v_gene: TRBV14; CDR3aa: CASSQATGGRSPLHF; CDR3nt: TGTGCCAGCAGCCAGGCGACAGGGGGGCGGTCACCCCTCCACTTT
d_gene: TRBD2; abundance: few; len: 16; j_gene: TRBJ2-2; v_gene: TRBV7-3; CDR3aa: CASSLSAGVNTGELFF; CDR3nt: TGTGCCAGCAGCTTATCTGCGGGAGTGAACACCGGGGAGCTGTTTTTT
d_gene: NA; abundance: NA; len: 13; j_gene: TRBJ2-7; v_gene: TRBV6-2/TRBV6-3; CDR3aa: CASSYGLSYEQYF; CDR3nt: TGTGCCAGCAGTTACGGGCTATCCTACGAGCAGTACTTC
d_gene: NA; abundance: NA; len: 15; j_gene: TRBJ1-1; v_gene: TRBV7-9; CDR3aa: CASSSAWGEGTEAFF; CDR3nt: TGTGCCAGCAGCTCCGCGTGGGGGGAGGGCACTGAAGCTTTCTTT
d_gene: TRBD1; abundance: few; len: 19; j_gene: TRBJ1-5; v_gene: TRBV27; CDR3aa: CASRPGGTGGRNGNQPQHF; CDR3nt: TGTGCCAGCAGACCCGGCGGGACAGGGGGCCGAAATGGCAATCAGCCCCAGCATTTT
d_gene: TRBD1; abundance: NA; len: 14; j_gene: TRBJ1-5; v_gene: TRBV28; CDR3aa: CASGDRGGGQPQHF; CDR3nt: TGTGCCAGCGGGGACAGGGGAGGAGGTCAGCCCCAGCATTTT
d_gene: NA; abundance: NA; len: 14; j_gene: TRBJ2-7; v_gene: TRBV27; CDR3aa: CASSLTTGFYEQYF; CDR3nt: TGTGCCAGCAGTTTAACCACAGGATTCTACGAGCAGTACTTC
d_gene: NA; abundance: NA; len: 15; j_gene: TRBJ2-1; v_gene: TRBV2; CDR3aa: CASKTMDIAGNEQFF; CDR3nt: TGTGCCAGCAAGACGATGGACATCGCCGGGAATGAGCAGTTCTTC
d_gene: NA; abundance: NA; len: 13; j_gene: TRBJ2-7; v_gene: TRBV2; CDR3aa: CASNPLRGYEQYF; CDR3nt: TGTGCCAGCAACCCTCTCAGGGGCTACGAGCAGTACTTC
d_gene: TRBD1; abundance: NA; len: 14; j_gene: TRBJ2-7; v_gene: TRBV5-1; CDR3aa: CASSLRGQGWEQYF; CDR3nt: TGCGCCAGCAGCCTGAGGGGACAGGGTTGGGAGCAGTACTTC
d_gene: TRBD2; abundance: NA; len: 14; j_gene: TRBJ2-7; v_gene: TRBV15; CDR3aa: CATSGGGDPYEQYF; CDR3nt: TGTGCCACCAGCGGCGGGGGGGACCCCTACGAGCAGTACTTC
d_gene: NA; abundance: NA; len: 15; j_gene: TRBJ2-1; v_gene: TRBV19; CDR3aa: CASSIEGLAYNEQFF; CDR3nt: TGTGCCAGTAGTATTGAGGGACTTGCCTACAATGAGCAGTTCTTC